Below, one TCR beta chain is given with its context. This sample is drawn from a study of blood T cell repertoires in COVID-19. Study as a whole: Material from acute and convalescent COVID-19 was sourced from the United States, Italy and Spain. The cDNA or gDNA used as material had been derived from T cells, B-cell-depleted T cells, or PBMCs.

In the original processing: Quantification of nucleated cells was approximated via reference gene primer amplification. Assay used: immunoSEQ multiplex PCR; TCRdb lists only in-frame clones, some missing. V, J and clone size were drawn from that table, and D and trimming were deduced from the DNA. The data hold about 120,000 clones, with roughly four fifths observed a single time. J lost 7 bases, V lost 0 bases, and 2 bases had no gene match. CDR3 length: 14 amino acids. CDR1 GTSNPN and CDR2 SVGIG come from the germline V gene (reference sequence). The chain combines TRBV30 with TRBJ2-1, with 11 bases fitting TRBD2. This sequence was found in a woman aged 50 to 60 with acute or convalescent COVID-19. Material for sequencing was peripheral blood. The CDR3 loop reads CAWSVLAGGNEQFF. In DNA form, the CDR3 reads TGTGCCTGGAGTGTATTAGCGGGGGGGAATGAGCAGTTCTTC. The full variable domain, rest sourced from reference TRBV30 and TRBJ2-1, is SQTIHQWPATLVQPVGSPLSLECTVEGTSNPNLYWYRQAAGRGLQLLFYSVGIGQISSEVPQNLSASRPQDRQFILSSKKLLLSDSGFYLCAWSVLAGGNEQFFGPGTRLTVL.